This TCR beta chain stems from a study of cytomegalovirus exposure and HLA in healthy donors. Notes on the study in general: A later analysis linked a missense DCLRE1C variant to TCR beta V- and J-gene trimming. According to a later analysis, donors in an Asian-associated ancestry cluster reportedly had fewer N-insertions than the approximately 670-donor mean. It has been reported that TCR beta sequences accurately predicted the HLA-A and HLA-B alleles of most subjects.

A note on this clone: Its specificity is not known.

PCR employed 60 Vbeta and 13 Jbeta primers. Profiled with immunoSEQ multiplex PCR; TCRdb holds only in-frame clones, not every one. The sample carries some 80,000 clones, approximately 80% recorded once. V lost 5 bases, J lost 0 bases, and 10 bases stayed unmatched. The CDR3 runs 17 residues. Germline V gene sequence: CDR1 LGHNA, CDR2 YNFKEQ. The TCR was taken from a man aged 40-49 years in good health and CMV-seronegative. Sequencing was carried out using PBMCs. The rearrangement joins TRBV4-2 to TRBJ2-3, with 8 bases matching TRBD2. The CDR3 nucleotides are TGTGCCAGCAGCTTGGGGAGCGGGGGATCTAGCACAGATACGCAGTATTTT. This encodes CASSLGSGGSSTDTQYF.